The clone carrying this T cell receptor beta chain was observed a few times. Antigen specificity is unknown. V dropped 7 bases and J dropped 4; count of bases not matched to a gene: 6. The CDR3 length is 14 residues. Per the germline V gene, CDR1 is SNHLY and CDR2 is FYNNEI. What was amplified from RNA transcripts were TCR beta CDR3 regions. An initial round of RT-PCR targeting the TCR CDR3 relied on the HTBI primer set. TCRdb reprocessed the multiplex PCR reads via MiXCR and lists one record per CDR3 protein. The repertoire consists of hundreds of thousands of distinct CDR3 sequences, with around 13% occurring once and the leading ten covering roughly 10%. The study defined stable Graves' hyperthyroidism as no ophthalmopathy progression within 18 months. Every diagnosis used clinical symptoms, serum thyroxine and TRAb, thyroid ultrasound and orbital computed tomography. PBMCs were derived from around 10 ml fresh peripheral blood.

These data originate in a study of T cells in Graves' hyperthyroidism and ophthalmopathy. Whole-study results and caveats: Ophthalmopathy got predicted by the model a median about 6.5 months before its onset.

The chain recombines TRBV2 with TRBJ2-2, with 7 bases that match TRBD2. Sequencing used blood. The TCR originated in a woman aged 18-29 years with Graves' hyperthyroidism. The CDR3 loop is CASIGGSSTGELFF. For the CDR3, the DNA is TGTGCCAGCATCGGCGGGAGTTCCACCGGGGAGCTGTTTTTT. Filled out from reference TRBV2 and TRBJ2-2, the complete variable domain reads EPEVTQTPSHQVTQMGQEVILRCVPISNHLYFYWYRQILGQKVEFLVSFYNNEISEKSEIFDDQFSVERPDGSNFTLKIRSTKLEDSAMYFCASIGGSSTGELFFGEGSRLTVL.